This TCR beta chain originates from a study of T cell repertoires in cytomegalovirus infection. Study as a whole: Evidence of both CMV infection and a matching HLA type came from public TCR beta signatures. Findings and limits, study-wide: The study found HLA-C-restricted CMV-specific TCR beta clonotypes dominating the ex vivo response.

This CDR3 has 14 amino acids. Deletions cut 1 base from V and 0 bases from J, with 6 bases between. Per the germline V gene, CDR1 is DFQATT and CDR2 is SNEGSKA (reference sequence). TCRdb itself ran the reads through MiXCR, one entry per CDR3 protein. The sample contains about 830,000 distinct CDR3 sequences, over 25% of which appear only once. This clonotype was detected only a few times. Its antigen is unidentified. The sequenced sample was cultured CD8+ T cells from PBMCs, obtained from culture after CMV antigen stimulation. V usage is TRBV20-1 and J usage is TRBJ1-4; D gene unclear. The TCR was taken from a human donor in good health (CMV status not recorded). Some clones in this sample may be carry-over from other donors' samples. CDR3 residues: CSARVSSTNEKLFF. The DNA for the CDR3 is TGCAGTGCTAGAGTCAGCTCAACTAATGAAAAACTGTTTTTT.